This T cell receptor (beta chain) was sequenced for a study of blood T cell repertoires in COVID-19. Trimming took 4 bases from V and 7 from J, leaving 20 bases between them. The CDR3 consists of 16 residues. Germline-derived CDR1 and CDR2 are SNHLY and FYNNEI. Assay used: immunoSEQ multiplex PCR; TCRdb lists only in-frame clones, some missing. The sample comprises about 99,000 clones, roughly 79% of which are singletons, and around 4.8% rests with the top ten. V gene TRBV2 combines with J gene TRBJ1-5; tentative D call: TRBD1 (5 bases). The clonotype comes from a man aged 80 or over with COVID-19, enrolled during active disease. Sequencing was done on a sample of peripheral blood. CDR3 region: CASSAVRAGGGQPQHF. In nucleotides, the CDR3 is TGTGCCAGCAGTGCCGTCAGGGCGGGAGGAGGACAGCCCCAGCATTTT.